This TCR beta chain stems from a study of technical replicates of blood from a handful of donors. The repertoire was sequenced with immunoSEQ multiplex PCR; TCRdb's copy has only in-frame clones and lacks some. The sample shows under 80,000 clones, approximately 94% of them seen only once. Trimming took off 6 bases at V and 2 bases at J, with 17 bases between the two ends. The CDR3 spans 16 residues. The germline V gene encodes CDR1 SEHNR and CDR2 FQNEAQ (reference sequence). Sequenced material: T cells isolated from PBMCs. V gene TRBV7-9 combines with J gene TRBJ1-3; D unclear. The clonotype originates from a human donor in good health. The CDR3 nucleotides are TGTGCCAGCAGACAAGATGCTCTGATAACTGGAAACACCATATATTTT. Its translation is CASRQDALITGNTIYF.